This entry describes one TCR beta chain. Trimming removed 3 bases at V and 0 bases at J, with 5 bases between. Germline CDR1 reads MDHEN; CDR2 reads SYDVKM. The length of the CDR3 is 13 residues. Source study methods: The assay estimated nucleated cells by amplifying reference gene primers. Using immunoSEQ multiplex PCR, the repertoire was profiled, and TCRdb retains in-frame clones only, with some absent. V and J calls and clone size are as listed in that table; D and trimming were resolved from the DNA. The sample lists 320,000 or so clones, over 75% occurring once. This sample is drawn from a study of blood T cell repertoires in COVID-19. Study overall: Acute and convalescent COVID-19 samples came from the United States, Italy and Spain.

This receptor was taken from a woman between 25 and 40 years old who had recovered from COVID-19. The chain joins TRBV28 to TRBJ1-1; unclear D gene. Sequencing was carried out using PBMCs or T cells enriched from blood (not recorded which). CDR3 nucleotides: TGTGCCAGCAGTTTGGGCTTGAACACTGAAGCTTTCTTT. Encoded protein: CASSLGLNTEAFF.